A single sample is the source of the 9 T cell receptor beta chains below, sequenced in a study of cytomegalovirus exposure and HLA in healthy donors. Primers included in the PCR were 60 Vbeta and 13 Jbeta primers. Method: immunoSEQ multiplex PCR; TCRdb's copy keeps in-frame clones and lacks some. The table lists approximately 160,000 clones, 55% to 70% of them singletons. Material for sequencing was PBMCs. Every receptor here comes from a woman in her thirties in good health and CMV-seropositive.

The chain uses TRBV7-9 and TRBJ1-5, with D perhaps matching TRBD1 (6 bases). The CDR3 is 15 amino acids. Germline V lookup: CDR1 SEHNR, CDR2 FQNEAQ (reference sequence). The V end lost 2 bases, the J end lost 8 bases, and 16 bases lay between the germline ends. DNA of the CDR3: TGTGCCAGCAGCTTAAGCTCTACAGGGAGGGAGCCCCAGCATTTT. Amino acid sequence: CASSLSSTGREPQHF.

The chain combines TRBV27 with TRBJ2-7, with 10 nucleotides matching TRBD2. This CDR3 spans 13 amino acids. Trimming took 8 bases from V and 2 from J; bases not matched to a gene: 3. Germline V gives CDR1 MNHEY, CDR2 SMNVEV (reference sequence). The CDR3 protein is CASGTSVAYEQYF. CDR3 DNA: TGTGCCAGCGGGACTAGCGTCGCCTACGAGCAGTACTTC.

This clone was detected only a few times. The chain links TRBV30 to TRBJ1-1; D remains ambiguous. The CDR3 is 11 residues long. The V end was cut by 4 bases, the J end by 7 bases, with 10 bases between. Germline CDR1 GTSNPN, CDR2 SVGIG (reference sequence). This chain's CDR3 is CAWTDIFEAFF. The CDR3 region has the DNA TGTGCCTGGACCGACATCTTTGAAGCTTTCTTT.

Remarks on this clone: This specimen includes other DNA sequences encoding the same CDR3. This chain connects TRBV9 to TRBJ2-1; TRBD2 agrees at 9 bases. Germline V CDR1 and CDR2: SGDLS, YYNGEE. The CDR3 loop spans 15 amino acids. V was pared by 3 bases and J by 2 bases, with 3 bases of the junction left unmatched. This chain's CDR3 is CASSGLAVPYNEQFF. DNA of the CDR3: TGTGCCAGCAGCGGACTAGCGGTACCCTACAATGAGCAGTTCTTC.

V gene TRBV2 combines with J gene TRBJ2-5; D is perhaps TRBD2 (5 bases). There are 13 residues in the CDR3. Trimming took off 8 bases at V and 1 base at J, with 11 bases between the two ends. CDR1 is SNHLY, CDR2 FYNNEI, per germline. CDR3: CASDRELQETQYF. The DNA of the CDR3 is TGTGCCAGCGACCGGGAACTCCAAGAGACCCAGTACTTC.

The genes are TRBV29-1 and TRBJ2-5; 8 nucleotides line up with TRBD1. Per germline, CDR1 SQVTM and CDR2 ANQGSEA. The CDR3 covers 12 residues. Trimming cost V 7 bases and J 5 bases; bases outside gene matches: 6. This chain's CDR3 is CSGKTGDETQYF. The CDR3 DNA follows: TGCAGCGGGAAGACAGGGGACGAGACCCAGTACTTC.

The gene calls are TRBV5-8 and TRBJ2-3; unclear D gene. Germline V CDR1 and CDR2: SGHTS, YDEGEE. Trimming took off 1 base at V and 7 bases at J, with 10 bases between the two ends. The CDR3 consists of 13 residues. CDR3 sequence (DNA): TGTGCCAGCAGCTTGAACTCTGCGTATACGCAGTATTTT. Protein product: CASSLNSAYTQYF.

This clone was picked up a small number of times. The V call is TRBV18, the J call TRBJ2-7; D not certain. V gave up 2 bases and J gave up 6 bases, with 14 bases separating them. The CDR3 extends over 14 amino acids. From germline, CDR1 is KGHSH and CDR2 LQKENI. CDR3 in amino acids: CASSPARESREQYF. CDR3 DNA sequence: TGTGCCAGCTCACCAGCGAGAGAGTCCCGCGAGCAGTACTTC. The whole variable domain, remainder taken from reference TRBV18 and TRBJ2-7, is NAGVMQNPRHLVRRRGQEARLRCSPMKGHSHVYWYRQLPEEGLKFMVYLQKENIIDESGMPKERFSAEFPKEGPSILRIQQVVRGDSAAYFCASSPARESREQYFGPGTRLTVT.

The CDR3: CASSQGQGQTQYF. CDR3 nucleotide sequence: TGCGCCAGCAGCCAAGGGCAGGGCCAGACCCAGTACTTC. The gene calls are TRBV4-1 and TRBJ2-5; D might be TRBD1 (5 bases). This CDR3 comprises 13 residues. Germline CDR1 and CDR2: MGHRA and YSYEKL. V was clipped by 1 base and J by 6 bases, with 9 bases between them.